This is a list of T cell receptor beta chains from one sample in a study of T cell responses to AZD1222 COVID-19 vaccine. TCRdb's copy holds only in-frame clones and misses some; the assay was immunoSEQ multiplex PCR. The repertoire holds roughly 100,000 clones, with 89% as singletons. Sample: peripheral blood, taken on day 0 of AZD1222 vaccination. All receptors come from an adult in good health. CDR3s include the opening cysteine and the closing phenylalanine or tryptophan. D genes are given only for firm matches. The size entry is marked missing in some rows and otherwise reads once, few, many or a size class.

NA	TRBV2	TRBJ1-3	NA	CASSREGGSGNTIYF	TGTGCCAGCAGTCGAGAAGGTGGATCTGGAAACACCATATATTTT
NA	TRBV2	TRBJ2-7	NA	CASSVLREQYF	TGTGCCAGCAGTGTCTTACGGGAGCAGTACTTC
NA	TRBV3-1/TRBV3-2	TRBJ2-5	NA	CASSSPPWGETQYF	TGTGCCAGCAGCTCCCCCCCTTGGGGGGAGACCCAGTACTTC
NA	TRBV7-3	TRBJ2-3	NA	CASSLSVGRGPTDTQYF	TGTGCCAGCAGCTTAAGTGTTGGCAGGGGACCCACAGATACGCAGTATTTT
few	TRBV18	TRBJ1-1	TRBD1	CASSQTGVDTEAFF	TGTGCCAGCTCGCAGACAGGGGTGGACACTGAAGCTTTCTTT
NA	TRBV7-3	TRBJ2-1	NA	CASSDSKAQFF	TGTGCCAGCAGCGATTCTAAGGCTCAGTTCTTC
NA	TRBV5-5	TRBJ2-7	NA	CASSPDGPYEQYF	TGTGCCAGCAGCCCTGACGGACCCTACGAGCAGTACTTC
NA	TRBV5-1	TRBJ1-2	NA	CATSARQAHLGGYTF	TGCGCCACGAGCGCCCGACAGGCCCATCTAGGTGGCTACACCTTC
NA	TRBV11-2	TRBJ2-1	NA	CASSLDPAKQGFF	TGTGCCAGCAGCTTAGATCCGGCGAAACAGGGGTTCTTC
NA	TRBV2	TRBJ1-1	NA	CASGYRDTSHLLQGYTEAFF	TGTGCCAGTGGGTACCGGGACACGAGCCATCTTTTGCAGGGGTACACTGAAGCTTTCTTT
NA	TRBV7-6	TRBJ1-2	NA	CASSASTAANYGYTF	TGTGCCAGCAGCGCCTCGACGGCGGCTAACTATGGCTACACCTTC
NA	TRBV27	TRBJ2-5	NA	CASSFIGSPYQETQYF	TGTGCCAGCAGTTTCATAGGCAGTCCGTACCAAGAGACCCAGTACTTC
once	TRBV30	TRBJ2-3	TRBD2	CAWSSSSGGYTDTQYF	TGTGCCTGGAGTTCGAGTAGCGGGGGATACACAGATACGCAGTATTTT
NA	TRBV5-6	TRBJ1-4	NA	CASTRWDMHEKLFF	TGTGCCAGCACCCGTTGGGACATGCATGAAAAACTGTTTTTT
NA	TRBV2	TRBJ2-7	NA	CASSYTSYEQYF	TGTGCCAGCAGTTACACATCCTACGAGCAGTACTTC
NA	TRBV3-1/TRBV3-2	TRBJ2-5	TRBD2	CASSQNYHGGAKETQYF	TGTGCCAGCAGCCAAAATTATCACGGGGGGGCCAAGGAGACCCAGTACTTC
NA	TRBV11-3	TRBJ2-3	NA	CASSARDGTDTQYF	TGTGCCAGCAGCGCCCGGGACGGCACAGATACGCAGTATTTT
NA	TRBV27	TRBJ2-3	TRBD2	CASSIYPSGGTDTQYF	TGTGCCAGCAGTATTTACCCTAGCGGGGGGACAGATACGCAGTATTTT
medium-sized	TRBV4-1	TRBJ1-2	NA	CASSQAEQVYGYTF	TGCGCCAGCAGCCAAGCGGAACAGGTTTATGGCTACACCTTC
NA	TRBV11-2	TRBJ1-5	NA	CASSLVGGSNQPQHF	TGTGCCAGCAGCTTAGTGGGGGGTAGCAATCAGCCCCAGCATTTT
NA	TRBV2	TRBJ1-3	NA	CASSDGSHAISGNTIYF	TGTGCCAGCAGTGACGGCAGCCATGCTATCTCTGGAAACACCATATATTTT
NA	TRBV5-6	TRBJ2-3	NA	CASSPSLGSTDTQYF	TGTGCCAGCAGCCCTTCTCTGGGTAGCACAGATACGCAGTATTTT
NA	TRBV19	TRBJ1-5	TRBD1	CASSTTGTGLQPQHF	TGTGCCAGTAGTACAACCGGGACAGGGCTACAGCCCCAGCATTTT
NA	TRBV7-9	TRBJ1-6	NA	CASSLGKTTPLHF	TGTGCCAGCAGCTTAGGGAAGACGACACCCCTCCACTTT
NA	TRBV9	TRBJ2-3	NA	CASSATRTDTQYF	TGTGCCAGCAGCGCCACTAGAACAGATACGCAGTATTTT
NA	TRBV9	TRBJ1-1	NA	CASSGSSNTEAFF	TGTGCCAGCAGCGGATCATCTAACACTGAAGCTTTCTTT
NA	TRBV21-1	TRBJ2-7	NA	CASSKFKGPSEGYEQYF	TGTGCCAGCAGCAAATTCAAGGGCCCCTCCGAGGGCTACGAGCAGTACTTC
NA	TRBV5-8	TRBJ2-7	TRBD1	CASSGDRGRGRIYEQYF	TGTGCCAGCAGCGGAGACAGGGGGCGAGGAAGGATTTACGAGCAGTACTTC
once	TRBV29-1	TRBJ1-2	NA	CSVEPTDYYGYTF	TGCAGCGTCGAACCGACAGACTACTATGGCTACACCTTC
NA	TRBV6-5	TRBJ2-7	NA	CASSPMSNTGEQYF	TGTGCCAGCAGTCCGATGTCTAACACCGGGGAGCAGTACTTC
NA	TRBV7-2	TRBJ2-4	NA	CASSLGEGAAKNIQYF	TGTGCCAGCAGCTTAGGGGAGGGGGCGGCCAAAAACATTCAGTACTTC
NA	TRBV4-1	TRBJ1-5	NA	CASSQDLGRTGPNQPQHF	TGCGCCAGCAGCCAAGATCTGGGGCGTACAGGGCCTAATCAGCCCCAGCATTTT
NA	TRBV6-5	TRBJ1-2	NA	CASSQLREGREGYTF	TGTGCCAGCAGCCAGCTGAGAGAGGGCCGCGAGGGCTACACCTTC
NA	TRBV6-2/TRBV6-3	TRBJ1-1	NA	CASSYEQTYTEAFF	TGTGCCAGCAGTTACGAGCAGACCTACACTGAAGCTTTCTTT
NA	TRBV6-2/TRBV6-3	TRBJ2-1	NA	CASSPLVGSYNEQFF	TGTGCCAGCAGTCCCCTAGTGGGGAGTTACAATGAGCAGTTCTTC
NA	TRBV5-8	TRBJ1-5	TRBD1	CASSLITGTGSNQPQHF	TGTGCCAGCAGCTTGATTACCGGGACAGGGAGCAATCAGCCCCAGCATTTT
NA	TRBV6-1	TRBJ2-3	NA	CASSEGGHSTDTQYF	TGTGCCAGCAGTGAAGGCGGACACAGCACAGATACGCAGTATTTT
once	TRBV28	TRBJ1-6	TRBD1	CASSGQGVKSYNSPLHF	TGTGCCAGCAGCGGACAGGGGGTCAAGTCCTATAATTCACCCCTCCACTTT
NA	TRBV18	TRBJ1-2	NA	CASSPRSQGYTF	TGTGCCAGCTCACCAAGGAGTCAGGGCTACACCTTC
once	TRBV15	TRBJ1-4	NA	CATSRDTTNEKLFF	TGTGCCACCAGCAGAGATACAACTAATGAAAAACTGTTTTTT
NA	TRBV6-5	TRBJ2-1	TRBD1	CASMGTGMNEQFF	TGTGCCAGCATGGGGACAGGGATGAATGAGCAGTTCTTC
NA	TRBV10-3	TRBJ2-1	NA	CAIRVRGQGHNEQFF	TGTGCCATCAGAGTGAGAGGCCAGGGACACAATGAGCAGTTCTTC
NA	TRBV10-3	TRBJ2-5	TRBD1	CAISGNTGGAEETQYF	TGTGCCATCAGTGGGAACACAGGGGGCGCCGAAGAGACCCAGTACTTC
NA	TRBV3-1/TRBV3-2	TRBJ1-6	NA	CASSLGQRDSPLHF	TGTGCCAGCAGCCTCGGACAGAGAGATTCACCCCTCCACTTT
few	TRBV2	TRBJ2-1	NA	CASTPLSADNEQFF	TGTGCCAGCACCCCTCTGTCGGCGGACAATGAGCAGTTCTTC
NA	TRBV7-8	TRBJ1-3	TRBD1	CASSSGQGAGGNTIYF	TGTGCCAGCAGCAGCGGACAGGGGGCAGGAGGAAACACCATATATTTT
NA	TRBV15	TRBJ2-3	TRBD2	CATSPRGRGGLPDTQYF	TGTGCCACCAGCCCCCGGGGGCGGGGGGGCCTCCCAGATACGCAGTATTTT
NA	TRBV14	TRBJ2-7	TRBD1	CASSFGTGSSYEQYF	TGTGCCAGCAGCTTCGGGACAGGAAGCTCCTACGAGCAGTACTTC
NA	TRBV25-1	TRBJ2-7	NA	CASRTGYEQYF	TGTGCCAGCAGGACGGGTTACGAGCAGTACTTC
NA	TRBV6-5	TRBJ1-5	NA	CASRKQQGGNQPQHF	TGTGCCAGCAGAAAACAACAAGGGGGCAATCAGCCCCAGCATTTT
once	TRBV6-5	TRBJ2-2	NA	CASSYRGLNTGELFF	TGTGCCAGCAGTTACCGGGGGCTGAACACCGGGGAGCTGTTTTTT
NA	TRBV7-3	TRBJ1-2	NA	CASSNPGIRYTF	TGTGCCAGCAGCAATCCCGGGATTCGCTACACCTTC
NA	TRBV10-3	TRBJ2-7	TRBD2	CAIRRTSEASYEQYF	TGTGCCATCAGACGGACTAGCGAGGCCTCCTACGAGCAGTACTTC
once	TRBV19	TRBJ1-2	TRBD1	CASSPAQGAGYGYTF	TGTGCCAGTAGTCCCGCACAGGGGGCCGGCTATGGCTACACCTTC
NA	TRBV24-1	TRBJ2-1	NA	CATSDLRVGSYNEQFF	TGTGCCACCAGTGATTTGCGGGTCGGCTCCTACAATGAGCAGTTCTTC